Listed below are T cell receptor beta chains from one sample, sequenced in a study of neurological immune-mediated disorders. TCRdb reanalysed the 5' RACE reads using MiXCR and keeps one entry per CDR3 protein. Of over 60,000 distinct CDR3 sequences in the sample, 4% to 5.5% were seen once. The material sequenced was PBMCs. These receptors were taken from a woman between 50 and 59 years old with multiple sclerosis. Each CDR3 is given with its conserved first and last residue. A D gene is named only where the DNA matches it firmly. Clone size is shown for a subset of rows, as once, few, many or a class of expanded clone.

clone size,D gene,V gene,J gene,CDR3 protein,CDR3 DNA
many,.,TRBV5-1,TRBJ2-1,CASSGPLEPYNEQFF,TGCGCCAGCAGCGGGCCCTTGGAGCCCTACAATGAGCAGTTCTTC
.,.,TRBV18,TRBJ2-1,CASSPQSRSYNEQFF,TGTGCCAGCTCACCCCAGTCTCGCTCCTACAATGAGCAGTTCTTC
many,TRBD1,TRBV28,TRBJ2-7,CASSPGQVSYEQYF,TGTGCCAGCAGTCCCGGACAGGTCTCCTACGAGCAGTACTTC
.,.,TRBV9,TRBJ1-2,CASSLGPYGYTF,TGTGCCAGCAGCTTAGGGCCCTATGGCTACACCTTC
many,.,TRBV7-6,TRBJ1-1,CASSLDRVAEAFF,TGTGCCAGCAGCTTGGACAGAGTGGCTGAAGCTTTCTTT
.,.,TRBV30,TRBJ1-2,CAWTIKGGWDGYTF,TGTGCCTGGACCATCAAGGGGGGATGGGACGGCTACACCTTC
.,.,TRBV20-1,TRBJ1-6,CSARDRGNSPLNF,TGCAGTGCTAGAGATCGGGGAAATTCACCCCTCAACTTT
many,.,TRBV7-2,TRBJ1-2,CASSFTPGDGYTF,TGTGCCAGCAGTTTTACCCCTGGGGACGGCTACACCTTC
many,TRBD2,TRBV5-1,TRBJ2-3,CASTSTGGQADTQYF,TGCGCCAGCACCTCGACGGGGGGGCAAGCAGATACGCAGTATTTT
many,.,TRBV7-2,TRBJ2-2,CASILQNTGELFF,TGTGCCAGCATCCTACAGAACACCGGGGAGCTGTTTTTT
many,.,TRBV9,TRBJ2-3,CASSPPEALDTQYF,TGTGCCAGCAGCCCTCCCGAGGCACTTGATACGCAGTATTTT
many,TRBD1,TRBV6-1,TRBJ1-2,CASSDRGAYNGYTF,TGTGCCAGCAGTGACAGGGGGGCGTATAATGGCTACACCTTC
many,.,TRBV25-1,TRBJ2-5,CASSAYLAPWETQYF,TGTGCCAGCAGTGCATATTTGGCCCCTTGGGAGACCCAGTACTTC
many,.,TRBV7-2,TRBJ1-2,CASSLVAGYGYTF,TGTGCCAGCAGCTTAGTGGCGGGTTATGGCTACACCTTC
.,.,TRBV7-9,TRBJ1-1,CAITHPLYTEAFF,TGTGCCATCACACATCCGCTTTACACTGAAGCTTTCTTT
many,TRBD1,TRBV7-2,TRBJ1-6,CASSLVSGQASPLNF,TGTGCCAGCAGCTTAGTGTCGGGACAGGCTTCACCCCTCAACTTT
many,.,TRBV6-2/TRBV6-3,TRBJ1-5,CASSPRWTDQPQHF,TGTGCCAGCAGTCCCCGGTGGACGGATCAGCCCCAGCATTTT
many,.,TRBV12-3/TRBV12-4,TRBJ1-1,CASSIGRRNTEAFF,TGTGCCAGCAGTATCGGACGGAGGAACACTGAAGCTTTCTTT
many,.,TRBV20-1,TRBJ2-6,CSADSGGANVLTF,TGCAGTGCGGATAGTGGTGGGGCCAACGTCCTGACTTTC
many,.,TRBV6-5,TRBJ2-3,CASSYSQGQGTDTQYF,TGTGCCAGCAGTTACTCGCAGGGGCAGGGCACAGATACGCAGTATTTT
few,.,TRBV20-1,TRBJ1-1,CSAPHLGFAVGTFF,.
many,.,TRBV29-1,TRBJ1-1,CSVRQPLDTEAFF,TGCAGCGTTAGGCAACCCCTAGACACTGAAGCTTTCTTT
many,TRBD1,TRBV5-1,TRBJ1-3,CASSRDRRPGNTIYF,TGCGCCAGCAGCCGGGACAGGAGGCCTGGAAACACCATATATTTT
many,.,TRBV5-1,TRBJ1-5,CASSLEGYSNQPQHF,TGCGCCAGCAGCTTGGAAGGGTATAGCAATCAGCCCCAGCATTTT
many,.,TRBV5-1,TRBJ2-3,CASSLDTRETDTQYF,TGCGCCAGCAGCTTGGATACCAGGGAAACAGATACGCAGTATTTT
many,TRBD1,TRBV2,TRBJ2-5,CASNAGGMETQYF,TGTGCCAGCAATGCAGGGGGCATGGAGACCCAGTACTTC
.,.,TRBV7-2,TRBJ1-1,CASSLYGKGAEAFF,TGTGCCAGCAGCTTGTACGGAAAGGGTGCTGAAGCTTTCTTT
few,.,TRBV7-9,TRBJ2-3,CASSLIADTQYF,TGTGCCAGCAGCTTAATAGCCGATACGCAGTATTTT